This TCR beta chain was sequenced for a study of tumor-infiltrating lymphocytes in primary liver carcinoma. Study at large: The tumors, T1-T3 N0M0 lesions, were roughly 4.2 to 10 cm across. Productive TCRbeta read yields ran from roughly 3.65 to 7.13 million per sample and were similar between tissues.

For each extraction, RNA and DNA were obtained together from about 19-30 mg of unsorted bulk tissue. CDR1 SGHKS and CDR2 YYEKEE come from the germline V gene (reference sequence). The CDR3 runs 11 residues. Starting from approximately 470 ng of total RNA, TCR beta cDNA was produced with a primer in the constant region. Libraries for TCR beta were built through three nested multiplex PCR rounds, which together made up a slightly modified ARM-PCR procedure. TRBV1-TRBV30 forward primers paired with a C-beta reverse primer were used in the first two PCR rounds, which ran roughly 11 cycles each. A single record per CDR3 protein comes from TCRdb applying MiXCR to the multiplex PCR reads. Of some 190,000 distinct CDR3 sequences listed, around four fifths were seen once; the top ten hold around a sixth. Study results and caveats: Only about 8-24% of top clones were detected in each of the five tumor regions.

A word on this clonotype: Its antigen is undetermined. At one of its ends the junction is not consistent with the germline gene, which may arise from a read error.

The sample comprised tumor tissue from primary liver carcinoma. The rearrangement links TRBV5-5 to TRBJ2-3; D is unclear. The clonotype comes from a man aged 40-49 years with primary liver carcinoma and hepatitis B virus infection. The CDR3: CASSYGDRQYF. In DNA, the CDR3 is TGTGCCAGCAGCTATGGGGATAGGCAGTATTTC.